This T cell receptor beta chain was obtained from a study of shared clonotypes between healthy human individuals. The ends were cut back, 3 bases at V and 2 bases at J, with 11 bases in the middle. Germline assignment: CDR1 MNHEY and CDR2 SVGAGI. CDR3 length: 15 residues. Clones were sequenced by immunoSEQ multiplex PCR, and TCRdb holds only the in-frame ones, with some missing. The profile shows roughly 700,000 clones, 74% of them singletons. The source is a woman in her twenties or thirties in good health. This rearrangement joins TRBV6-5 to TRBJ1-3; possibly TRBD1 for D (6 bases). Material: memory CD4+ T cells sorted from blood. Noted subset: CD45RA-negative fraction. This CDR3 reads CASSYTGKAGNTIYF. Written as DNA, the CDR3 is TGTGCCAGCAGTTATACAGGGAAGGCTGGAAACACCATATATTTT.